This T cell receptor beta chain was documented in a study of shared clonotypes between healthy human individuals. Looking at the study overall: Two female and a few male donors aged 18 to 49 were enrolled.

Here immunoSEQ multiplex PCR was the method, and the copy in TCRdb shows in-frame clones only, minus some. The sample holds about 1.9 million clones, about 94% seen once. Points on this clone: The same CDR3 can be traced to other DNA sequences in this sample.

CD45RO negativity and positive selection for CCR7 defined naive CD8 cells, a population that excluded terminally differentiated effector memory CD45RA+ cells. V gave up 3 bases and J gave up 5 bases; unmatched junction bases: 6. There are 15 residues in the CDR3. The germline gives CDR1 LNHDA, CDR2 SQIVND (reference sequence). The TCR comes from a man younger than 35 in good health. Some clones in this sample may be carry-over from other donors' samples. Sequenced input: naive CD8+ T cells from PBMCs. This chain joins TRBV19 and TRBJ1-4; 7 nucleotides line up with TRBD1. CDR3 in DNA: TGTGCCAGTAGTATCCGGGACAGCCTAAATGAAAAACTGTTTTTT. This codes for CASSIRDSLNEKLFF.